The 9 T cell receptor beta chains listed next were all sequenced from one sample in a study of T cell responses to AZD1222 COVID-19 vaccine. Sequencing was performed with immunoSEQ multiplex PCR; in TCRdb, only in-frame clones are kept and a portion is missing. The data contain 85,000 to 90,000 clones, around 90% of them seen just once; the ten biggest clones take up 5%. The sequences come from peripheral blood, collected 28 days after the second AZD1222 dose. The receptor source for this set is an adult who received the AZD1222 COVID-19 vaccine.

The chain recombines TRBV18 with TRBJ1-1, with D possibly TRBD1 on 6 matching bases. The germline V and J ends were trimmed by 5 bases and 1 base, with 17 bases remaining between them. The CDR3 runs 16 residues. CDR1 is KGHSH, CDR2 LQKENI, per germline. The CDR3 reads CASSSRRGGTNTEAFF. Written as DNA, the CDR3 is TGTGCCAGCTCATCAAGGAGAGGGGGAACGAACACTGAAGCTTTCTTT.

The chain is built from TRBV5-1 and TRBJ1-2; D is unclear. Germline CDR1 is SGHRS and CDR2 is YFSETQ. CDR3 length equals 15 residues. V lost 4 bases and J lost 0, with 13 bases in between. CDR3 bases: TGCGCCAGCAGCATCGGCACCGCAGCTAACTATGGCTACACCTTC. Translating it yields CASSIGTAANYGYTF.

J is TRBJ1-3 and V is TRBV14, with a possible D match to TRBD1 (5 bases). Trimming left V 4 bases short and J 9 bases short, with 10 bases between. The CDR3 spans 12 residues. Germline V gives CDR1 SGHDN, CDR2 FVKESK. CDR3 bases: TGTGCCAGCAGCCCCTCGGGGGGCACCATATATTTT. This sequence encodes CASSPSGGTIYF.

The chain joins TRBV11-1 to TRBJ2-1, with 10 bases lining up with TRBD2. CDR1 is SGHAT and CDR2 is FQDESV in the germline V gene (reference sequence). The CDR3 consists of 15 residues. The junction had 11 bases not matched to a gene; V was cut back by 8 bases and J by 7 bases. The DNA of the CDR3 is TGTGCCAGCTGTATACTAGCGGGGTTTGGAAATGAGCAGTTCTTC. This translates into CASCILAGFGNEQFF.

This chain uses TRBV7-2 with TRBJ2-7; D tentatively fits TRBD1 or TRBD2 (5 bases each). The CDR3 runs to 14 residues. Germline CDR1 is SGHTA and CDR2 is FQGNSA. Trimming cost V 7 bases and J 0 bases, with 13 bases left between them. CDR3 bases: TGTGCCAGCACCGGGACGGCTAGCTCCTACGAGCAGTACTTC. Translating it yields CASTGTASSYEQYF. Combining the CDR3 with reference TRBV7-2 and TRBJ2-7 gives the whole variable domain GAGVSQSPSNKVTEKGKDVELRCDPISGHTALYWYRQSLGQGLEFLIYFQGNSAPDKSGLPSDRFSAERTGGSVSTLTIQRTQQEDSAVYLCASTGTASSYEQYFGPGTRLTVT.

The CDR3, as DNA: TGTGCCAGCAGTGGACAGGCTCAAGAGACCCAGTACTTC. It codes for CASSGQAQETQYF. This chain joins TRBV12-3 or TRBV12-4 and TRBJ2-5, with 7 bases lining up with TRBD1. This CDR3 has 13 residues. V gave up 5 bases and J gave up 2 bases; unmatched junction bases: 2.

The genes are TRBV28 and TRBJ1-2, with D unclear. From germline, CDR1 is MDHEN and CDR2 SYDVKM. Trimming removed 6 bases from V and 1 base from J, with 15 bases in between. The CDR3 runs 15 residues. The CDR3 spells CASSLVGLVNYGYTF. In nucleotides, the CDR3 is TGTGCCAGCAGCCTCGTCGGGCTAGTTAACTATGGCTACACCTTC.

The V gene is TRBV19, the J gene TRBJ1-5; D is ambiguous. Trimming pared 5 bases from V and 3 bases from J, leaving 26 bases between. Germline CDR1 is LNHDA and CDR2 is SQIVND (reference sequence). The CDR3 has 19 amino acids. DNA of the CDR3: TGTGCCAGTAGTGAAGACGGACCGGCGATCGCTTCTCTCAATCAGCCCCAGCATTTT. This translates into CASSEDGPAIASLNQPQHF.

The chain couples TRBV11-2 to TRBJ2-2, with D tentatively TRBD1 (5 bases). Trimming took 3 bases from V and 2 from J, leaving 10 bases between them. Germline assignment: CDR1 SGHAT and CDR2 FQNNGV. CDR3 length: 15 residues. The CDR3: CASSFTDSNTGELFF. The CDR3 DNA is TGTGCCAGCAGCTTTACAGACAGCAACACCGGGGAGCTGTTTTTT.